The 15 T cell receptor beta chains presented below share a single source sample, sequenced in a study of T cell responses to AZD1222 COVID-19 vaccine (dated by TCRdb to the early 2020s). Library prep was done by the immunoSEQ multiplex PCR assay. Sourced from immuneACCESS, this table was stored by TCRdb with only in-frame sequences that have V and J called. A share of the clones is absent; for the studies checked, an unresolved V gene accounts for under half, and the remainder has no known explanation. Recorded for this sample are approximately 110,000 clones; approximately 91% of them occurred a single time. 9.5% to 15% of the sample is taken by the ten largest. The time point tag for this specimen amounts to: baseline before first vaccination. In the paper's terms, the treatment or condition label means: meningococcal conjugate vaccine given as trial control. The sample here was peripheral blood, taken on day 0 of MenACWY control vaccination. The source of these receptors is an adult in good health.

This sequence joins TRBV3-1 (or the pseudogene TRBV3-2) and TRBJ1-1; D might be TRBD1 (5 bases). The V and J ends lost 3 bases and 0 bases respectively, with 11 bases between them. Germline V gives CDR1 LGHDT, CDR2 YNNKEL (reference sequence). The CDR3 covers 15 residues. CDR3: CASSQRQNMNTEAFF. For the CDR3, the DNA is TGTGCCAGCAGCCAGCGACAGAACATGAACACTGAAGCTTTCTTT.

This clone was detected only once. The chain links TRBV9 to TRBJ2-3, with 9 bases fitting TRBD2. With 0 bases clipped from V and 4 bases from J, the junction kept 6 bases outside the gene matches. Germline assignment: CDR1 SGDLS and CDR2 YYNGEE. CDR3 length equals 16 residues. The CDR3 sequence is CASSVAGGGESDTQYF. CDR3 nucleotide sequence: TGTGCCAGCAGCGTAGCCGGCGGGGGGGAATCAGATACGCAGTATTTT.

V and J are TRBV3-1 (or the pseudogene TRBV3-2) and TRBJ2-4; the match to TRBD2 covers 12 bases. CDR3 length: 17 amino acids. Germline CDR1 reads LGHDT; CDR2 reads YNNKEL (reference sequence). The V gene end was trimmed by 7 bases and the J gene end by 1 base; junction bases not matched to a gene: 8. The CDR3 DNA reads TGTGCCAGCATACTTCTAGCGGGAGGGCCGGCCAAAAACATTCAGTACTTC. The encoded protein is CASILLAGGPAKNIQYF.

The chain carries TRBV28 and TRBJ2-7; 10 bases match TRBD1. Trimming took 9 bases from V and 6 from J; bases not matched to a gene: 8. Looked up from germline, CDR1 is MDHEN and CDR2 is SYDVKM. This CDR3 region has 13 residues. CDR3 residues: CASLGQGRLEQYF. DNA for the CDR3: TGTGCCAGTCTGGGACAGGGGAGGCTCGAGCAGTACTTC.

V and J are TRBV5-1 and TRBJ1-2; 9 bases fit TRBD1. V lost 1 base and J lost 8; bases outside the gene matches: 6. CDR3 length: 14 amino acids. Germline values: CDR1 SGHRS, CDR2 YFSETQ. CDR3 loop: CASSLSVGQGGYTF. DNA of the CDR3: TGCGCCAGCAGCTTGAGTGTGGGACAGGGCGGCTACACCTTC.

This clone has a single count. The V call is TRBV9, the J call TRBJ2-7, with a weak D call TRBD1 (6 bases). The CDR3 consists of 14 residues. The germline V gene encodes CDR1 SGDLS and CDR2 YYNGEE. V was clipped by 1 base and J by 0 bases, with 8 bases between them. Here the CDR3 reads CASSVQGTSYEQYF. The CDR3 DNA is TGTGCCAGCAGCGTACAGGGGACCTCCTACGAGCAGTACTTC.

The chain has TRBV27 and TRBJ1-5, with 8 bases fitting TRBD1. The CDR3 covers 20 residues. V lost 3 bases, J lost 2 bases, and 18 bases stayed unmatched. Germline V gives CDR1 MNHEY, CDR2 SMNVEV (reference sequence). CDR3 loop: CASSFRAPSRPGQGNQPQHF. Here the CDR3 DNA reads TGTGCCAGCAGTTTTAGGGCCCCCTCCCGCCCGGGACAGGGCAATCAGCCCCAGCATTTT.

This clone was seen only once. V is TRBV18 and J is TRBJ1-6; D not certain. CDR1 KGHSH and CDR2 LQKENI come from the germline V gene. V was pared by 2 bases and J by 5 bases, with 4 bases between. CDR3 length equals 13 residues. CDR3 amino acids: CASSPGDNSPLHF. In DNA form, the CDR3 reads TGTGCCAGCTCACCAGGCGATAATTCACCCCTCCACTTT.

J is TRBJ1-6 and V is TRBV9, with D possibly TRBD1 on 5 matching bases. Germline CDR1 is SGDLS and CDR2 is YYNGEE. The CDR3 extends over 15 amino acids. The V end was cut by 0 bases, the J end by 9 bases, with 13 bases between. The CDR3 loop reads CASSVDAEGASPLHF. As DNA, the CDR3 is TGTGCCAGCAGCGTAGACGCGGAAGGGGCTTCACCCCTCCACTTT.

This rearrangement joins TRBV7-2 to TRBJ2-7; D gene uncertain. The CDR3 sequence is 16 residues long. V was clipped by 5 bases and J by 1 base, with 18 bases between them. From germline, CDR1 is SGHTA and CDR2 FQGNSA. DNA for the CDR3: TGTGCCAGCAGCCCCCCCGTGGGCACAATGTCCTACGAGCAGTACTTC. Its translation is CASSPPVGTMSYEQYF.

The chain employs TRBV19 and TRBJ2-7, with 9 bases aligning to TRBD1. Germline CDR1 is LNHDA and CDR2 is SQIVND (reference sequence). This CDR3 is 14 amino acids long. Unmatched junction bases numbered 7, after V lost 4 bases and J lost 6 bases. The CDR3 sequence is CASSSTGGAGEQYF. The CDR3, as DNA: TGTGCCAGTAGTAGTACAGGGGGCGCGGGCGAGCAGTACTTC.

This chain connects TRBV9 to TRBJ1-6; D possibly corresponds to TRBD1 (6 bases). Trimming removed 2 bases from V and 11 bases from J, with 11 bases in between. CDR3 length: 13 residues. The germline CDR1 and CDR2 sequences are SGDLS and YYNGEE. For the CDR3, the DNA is TGTGCCAGCAGCGTTATAGGGGGAGCACCCCTCCACTTT. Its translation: CASSVIGGAPLHF.

The CDR3 loop is CASSPRTGGSPLHF. CDR3 DNA sequence: TGTGCCAGCAGCCCCCGGACAGGGGGTTCACCCCTCCACTTT. The rearrangement links TRBV2 to TRBJ1-6; 10 positions match TRBD1. In germline, CDR1 is SNHLY, CDR2 FYNNEI. The CDR3 extends over 14 amino acids. V was pared by 6 bases and J by 9 bases, with 5 bases of the junction left unmatched.

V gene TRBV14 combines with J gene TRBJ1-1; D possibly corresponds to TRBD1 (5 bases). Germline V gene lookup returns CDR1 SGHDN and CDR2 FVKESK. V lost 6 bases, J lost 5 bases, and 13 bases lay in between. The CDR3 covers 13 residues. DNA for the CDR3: TGTGCCAGCAGGCTAAGCGGGGGAACTGAAGCTTTCTTT. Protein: CASRLSGGTEAFF.

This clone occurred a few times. This CDR3 reads CASRDNNQPQHF. The CDR3 DNA reads TGTGCCAGTAGGGACAACAATCAGCCCCAGCATTTT. V usage is TRBV19 and J usage is TRBJ1-5, with D perhaps matching TRBD1 (5 bases). The CDR3 consists of 12 residues. Trimming removed 6 bases at V and 3 bases at J, with 6 bases between. Germline loops: CDR1 LNHDA, CDR2 SQIVND (reference sequence).